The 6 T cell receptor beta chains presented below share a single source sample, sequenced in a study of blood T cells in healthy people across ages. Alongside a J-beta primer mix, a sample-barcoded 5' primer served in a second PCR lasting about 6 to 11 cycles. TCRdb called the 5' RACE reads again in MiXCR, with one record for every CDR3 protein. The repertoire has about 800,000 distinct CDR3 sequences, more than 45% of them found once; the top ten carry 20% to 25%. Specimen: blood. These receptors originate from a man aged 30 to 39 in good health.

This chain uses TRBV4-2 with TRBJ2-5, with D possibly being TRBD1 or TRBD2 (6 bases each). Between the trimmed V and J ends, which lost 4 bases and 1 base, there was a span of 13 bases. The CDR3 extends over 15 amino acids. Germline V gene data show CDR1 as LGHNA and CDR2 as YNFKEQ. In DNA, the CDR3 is TGTGCCAGCAGCCGGCGGGACACCACCCAAGAGACCCAGTACTTC. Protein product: CASSRRDTTQETQYF.

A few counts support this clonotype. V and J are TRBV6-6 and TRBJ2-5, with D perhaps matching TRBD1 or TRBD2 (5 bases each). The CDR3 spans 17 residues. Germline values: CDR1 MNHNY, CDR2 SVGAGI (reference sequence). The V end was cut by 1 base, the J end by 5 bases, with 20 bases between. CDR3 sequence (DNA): TGTGCCAGCAGTTACTACCCAGTTGACCTGGGACGGGAGACCCAGTACTTC. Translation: CASSYYPVDLGRETQYF.

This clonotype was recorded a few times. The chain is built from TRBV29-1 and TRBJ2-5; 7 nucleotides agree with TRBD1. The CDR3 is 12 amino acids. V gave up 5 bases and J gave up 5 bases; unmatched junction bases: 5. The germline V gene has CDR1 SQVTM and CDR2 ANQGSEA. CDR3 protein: CSVNRGLETQYF. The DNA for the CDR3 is TGCAGCGTTAACAGGGGTTTGGAGACCCAGTACTTC. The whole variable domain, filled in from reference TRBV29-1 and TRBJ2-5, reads SAVISQKPSRDICQRGTSLTIQCQVDSQVTMMFWYRQQPGQSLTLIATANQGSEATYESGFVIDKFPISRPNLTFSTLTVSNMSPEDSSIYLCSVNRGLETQYFGPGTRLLVL.

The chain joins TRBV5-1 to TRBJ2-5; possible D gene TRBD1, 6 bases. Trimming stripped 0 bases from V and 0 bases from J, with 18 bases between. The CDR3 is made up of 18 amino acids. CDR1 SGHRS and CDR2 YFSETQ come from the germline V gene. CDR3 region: CASSLAGQGGKYQETQYF. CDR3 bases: TGCGCCAGCAGCTTGGCGGGACAAGGTGGCAAGTACCAAGAGACCCAGTACTTC.

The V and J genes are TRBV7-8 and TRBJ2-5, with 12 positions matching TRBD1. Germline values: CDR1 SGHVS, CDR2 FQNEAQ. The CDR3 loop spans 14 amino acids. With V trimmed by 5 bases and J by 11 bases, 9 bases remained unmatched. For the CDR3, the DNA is TGTGCCAGCAGCACCGGGACAGGGGGCAGTGAGCAGTACTTC. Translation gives CASSTGTGGSEQYF.

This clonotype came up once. The CDR3 region has the DNA TGCAGTGCCATTAGCGGGGGGGCCTGGGAGACCCAGTACTTC. It encodes CSAISGGAWETQYF. The chain combines TRBV20-1 with TRBJ2-7; 11 bases are a match to TRBD2. The tail of the sequence fits TRBJ2-5 better, so the J call may be wrong. The V gene's germline CDR1 is DFQATT and CDR2 SNEGSKA (reference sequence). The length of the CDR3 is 14 residues.